Detailed here is one T cell receptor (beta chain). Its specificity is not known. This entry belongs to a study of shared clonotypes between healthy human individuals. General study points: The generation probabilities recorded for non-shared clonotypes fell below those of clonotypes shared by all four donors. Sampling included only blood; tissue repertoires likely differ. Larger estimated richness was generally recorded for naive subsets relative to memory subsets.

CD45RO-negative CD8 cells positively selected for CCR7 made up the naive population, which excluded terminally differentiated effector memory CD45RA+ cells. The ends were cut back, 7 bases at V and 0 bases at J, with 13 bases in the middle. Per the germline V gene, CDR1 is MNHNS and CDR2 is SASEGT. The CDR3 loop spans 15 amino acids. Libraries were prepared by immunoSEQ multiplex PCR; TCRdb keeps only in-frame clonotypes and omits some of them. This table has roughly 590,000 clones, about 95% appearing once. Sequencing used naive CD8+ T cells sorted from blood. This TCR came from a woman aged 30 to 39 in good health. V gene TRBV6-1 combines with J gene TRBJ1-3; D perhaps matches TRBD1 (5 bases). In nucleotides, the CDR3 is TGTGCCAGCATGGTGGGGCGGAGCTCTGGAAACACCATATATTTT. Translated, it gives CASMVGRSSGNTIYF.